Listed below are T cell receptor beta chains from one sample, sequenced in a study of T cells after yellow fever vaccination. One entry per CDR3 protein, called by TCRdb with MiXCR from the 5' RACE reads. In the table there are more than 90,000 distinct CDR3 sequences, under 9% of which are singletons. The material sequenced was CD8+ T cells sorted from PBMCs, taken 45 days after the yellow fever booster vaccination. Source of these receptors: a man younger than 40 who received the YFV17D yellow fever vaccine. The conserved cysteine and the conserved F or W are not part of the CDR3 here.

TRBJ1-1 TRBV15 ATSVEFTGNTEAF
TRBJ2-7 TRBV27 ASTGLAGGSYEQY
TRBJ2-4 TRBV3-1 ASSQAQVFDKNIQY
TRBJ2-5 TRBV29-1 SVDGFRGQETQY
TRBJ2-1 TRBV29-1 SVEVATEQF
TRBJ1-4 TRBV18 ASSPQATNEKLF
TRBJ2-7 TRBV6-5 ASSYSAVQGQY
TRBJ2-2 TRBV5-1 ASSLALVAGDTGELF
TRBJ2-3 TRBV19 ASSPQIGGLITDTQY
TRBJ2-7 TRBV24-1 ATSDPDRPYEQY
TRBJ2-1 TRBV7-2 ASSQTRTSDNEQF
TRBJ1-2 TRBV9 ASSAYRDSMDGYT
TRBJ1-2 TRBV27 ASKLTGGDGYT
TRBJ1-5 TRBV5-1 WDRGYSNQPQH
TRBJ1-5 TRBV12-3/TRBV12-4 ASSRDNQPQH
TRBJ2-2 TRBV7-8 ASSVGLAGVGELF
TRBJ1-1 TRBV30 AWSDKGAMNTEAF
TRBJ2-1 TRBV20-1 SARSGEQF
TRBJ2-7 TRBV27 APSLTVDRTYEQY
TRBJ2-2 TRBV5-6 ASEGLNTGELF
TRBJ2-2 TRBV20-1 SPGVVNTGELF
TRBJ2-7 TRBV20-1 SAPGGDRVGEQY
TRBJ1-1 TRBV6-2/TRBV6-3 ASRVDGGNTEAF
TRBJ2-5 TRBV7-2 ASSTDRASEETQY
TRBJ2-7 TRBV7-9 AEGPYEQY
TRBJ2-7 TRBV11-2 ASSLVMELAYEQY
TRBJ2-7 TRBV4-3 ASSHEPFTTGGGEQY
TRBJ2-1 TRBV30 AWTSGGVQYNEQF
TRBJ1-6 TRBV4-3 ASSSDRGSSYNSPLH
TRBJ2-1 TRBV11-2 ASTAFFGKLPSYNEQF
TRBJ2-1 TRBV27 ASNPASGGYQQF
TRBJ2-3 TRBV2 ASSARLLTDTQY
TRBJ2-2 TRBV29-1 SVDSPGGGELF
TRBJ2-7 TRBV7-8 ASSFGGRVNEQY
TRBJ2-5 TRBV12-3/TRBV12-4 ASSPPASGSETQY
TRBJ2-2 TRBV19 ASGKSGSPGELF
TRBJ2-2 TRBV29-1 SVDPWEGSTTGELF
TRBJ2-7 TRBV9 ASSVETQEDEQY
TRBJ2-7 TRBV30 AWSPGPLTYEQY
TRBJ2-5 TRBV7-8 ASSLGAETQY
TRBJ2-5 TRBV6-2/TRBV6-3 ASSYGPSETQY
TRBJ2-7 TRBV12-3/TRBV12-4 ASSLPWPPYEQY
TRBJ2-1 TRBV19 ASARTIADTYNEQF
TRBJ1-2 TRBV12-3/TRBV12-4 ASGPGTGYT
TRBJ2-1 TRBV10-1 ASSEGGVAGIYEQF
TRBJ1-1 TRBV29-1 SVEGSAGMGTEAF
TRBJ2-1 TRBV20-1 SATGGLVATISSYNEQF
TRBJ2-6 TRBV27 ASTTPNGSGANVLT
TRBJ1-5 TRBV12-3/TRBV12-4 ASSPRGGGGQPQH
TRBJ2-4 TRBV10-3 AISDRGGNIQY
TRBJ2-1 TRBV15 ATSGLRDVDKRGNEQF
TRBJ2-7 TRBV6-2/TRBV6-3 ASSYEGFGEQY
TRBJ2-2 TRBV29-1 SVVTGRSGTGELF